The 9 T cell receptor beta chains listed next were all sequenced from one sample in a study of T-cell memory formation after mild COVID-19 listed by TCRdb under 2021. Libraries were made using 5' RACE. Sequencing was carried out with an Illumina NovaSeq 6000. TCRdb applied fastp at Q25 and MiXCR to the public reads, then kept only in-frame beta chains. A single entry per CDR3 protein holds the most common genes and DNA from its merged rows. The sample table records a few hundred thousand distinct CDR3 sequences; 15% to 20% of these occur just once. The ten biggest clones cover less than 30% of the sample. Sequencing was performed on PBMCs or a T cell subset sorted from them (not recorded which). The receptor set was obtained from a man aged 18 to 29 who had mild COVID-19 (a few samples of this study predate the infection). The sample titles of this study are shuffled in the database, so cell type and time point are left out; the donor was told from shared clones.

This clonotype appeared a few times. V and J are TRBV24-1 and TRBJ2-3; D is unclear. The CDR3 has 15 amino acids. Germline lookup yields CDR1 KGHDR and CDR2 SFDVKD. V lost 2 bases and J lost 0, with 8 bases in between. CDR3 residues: CATSDSVESTDTQYF. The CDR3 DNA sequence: TGTGCCACCAGTGATTCCGTGGAGAGCACAGATACGCAGTATTTT.

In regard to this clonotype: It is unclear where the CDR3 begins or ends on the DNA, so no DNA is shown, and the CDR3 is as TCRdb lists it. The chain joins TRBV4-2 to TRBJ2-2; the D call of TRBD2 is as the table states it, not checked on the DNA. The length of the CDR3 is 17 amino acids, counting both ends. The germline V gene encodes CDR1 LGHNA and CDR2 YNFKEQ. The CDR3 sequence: CASSLGLAAEHRGSCFF.

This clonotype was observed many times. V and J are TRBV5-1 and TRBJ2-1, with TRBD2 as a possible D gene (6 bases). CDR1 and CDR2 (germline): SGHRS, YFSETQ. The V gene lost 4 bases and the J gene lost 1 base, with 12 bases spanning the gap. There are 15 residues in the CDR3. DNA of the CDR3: TGCGCCAGCAGCATGGGACTTGCGTCCTACAATGAGCAGTTCTTC. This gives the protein CASSMGLASYNEQFF.

CDR3 in DNA: TGCGCCAGCAGCCAAAACGCTGGGACAGGGTTACAGCCCCAGCATTTT. Its translation is CASSQNAGTGLQPQHF. The V gene is TRBV4-3, the J gene TRBJ1-5; 9 bases fit TRBD1. V was clipped by 2 bases and J by 7 bases; unmatched bases: 9. This CDR3 comprises 16 residues. Germline V gives CDR1 LGHNA, CDR2 YSLEER.

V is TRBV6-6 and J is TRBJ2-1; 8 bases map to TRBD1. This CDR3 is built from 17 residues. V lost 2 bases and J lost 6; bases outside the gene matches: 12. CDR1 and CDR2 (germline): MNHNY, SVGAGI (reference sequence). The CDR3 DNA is TGTGCCAGCAGTTACCCCCACTATGACAGGGGCGGCAATGAGCAGTTCTTC. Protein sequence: CASSYPHYDRGGNEQFF.

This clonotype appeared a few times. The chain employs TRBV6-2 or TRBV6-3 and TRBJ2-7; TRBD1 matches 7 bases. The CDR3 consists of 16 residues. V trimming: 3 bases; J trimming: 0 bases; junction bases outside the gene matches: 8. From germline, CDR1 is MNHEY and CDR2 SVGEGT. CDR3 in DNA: TGTGCCAGCAGTTATCAGCAGGGGGACGTCTCCTACGAGCAGTACTTC. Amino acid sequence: CASSYQQGDVSYEQYF.

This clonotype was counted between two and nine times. In DNA form, the CDR3 reads TGCGCCAGCAGCCCGACCCGGCAGAACACTGAAGCTTTCTTT. Amino acids: CASSPTRQNTEAFF. J is TRBJ1-1 and V is TRBV5-1; D gene uncertain. The CDR3 totals 14 residues. The V gene's germline CDR1 is SGHRS and CDR2 YFSETQ. The V end lost 4 bases, the J end lost 1 base, and 11 bases lay between the germline ends.

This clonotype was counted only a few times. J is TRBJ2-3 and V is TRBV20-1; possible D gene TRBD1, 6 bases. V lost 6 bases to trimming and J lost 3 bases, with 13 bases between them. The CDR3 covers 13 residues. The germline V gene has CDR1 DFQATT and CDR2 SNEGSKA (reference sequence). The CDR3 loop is CSARDIPTDTQYF. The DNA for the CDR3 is TGCAGTGCCCGGGACATACCAACAGATACGCAGTATTTT.

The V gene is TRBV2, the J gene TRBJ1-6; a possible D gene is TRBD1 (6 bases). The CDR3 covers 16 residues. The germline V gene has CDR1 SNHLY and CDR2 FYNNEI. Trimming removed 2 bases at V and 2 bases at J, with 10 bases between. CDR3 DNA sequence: TGTGCCAGCAGTGAACAGGGGAGGACCTATAATTCACCCCTCCACTTT. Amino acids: CASSEQGRTYNSPLHF.